Presented here are 7 T cell receptor beta chains from one specimen sequenced in a study of cytomegalovirus exposure and HLA in healthy donors. The PCR contained 60 Vbeta and 13 Jbeta primers. Using immunoSEQ multiplex PCR, the repertoire was profiled, and TCRdb retains in-frame clones only, with some absent. The sample consists of 95,000 to 100,000 clones, approximately 85% of them appearing once. Sequencing was done on a sample of PBMCs. The receptors derive from a man aged 30 to 39 in good health and CMV-seronegative.

This clone was detected only once. V is TRBV28 and J is TRBJ1-2; 9 bases match TRBD1. The CDR3 runs 13 residues. Germline V lookup: CDR1 MDHEN, CDR2 SYDVKM. J lost 6 bases, V lost 8 bases, and 7 bases had no gene match. This chain's CDR3 is CASQGQGLHGYTF. The CDR3 nucleotides read TGTGCCAGCCAAGGACAGGGGTTGCATGGCTACACCTTC.

This clone was recorded a few times. The chain combines TRBV10-3 with TRBJ2-3; no clear D. The CDR3 length is 11 residues. V was pared by 8 bases and J by 4 bases, with 7 bases between. Germline CDR1 and CDR2: ENHRY and SYGVKD. CDR3 coding DNA: TGTGCCATCGGAGCTGCAGATACGCAGTATTTT. This translates into CAIGAADTQYF.

The V call is TRBV30, the J call TRBJ1-6; unclear D gene. Trimming shortened V by 7 bases and J by 7 bases, and 14 bases separated the two germline ends. CDR3 length equals 13 residues. Germline assignment: CDR1 GTSNPN and CDR2 SVGIG (reference sequence). CDR3 loop: CASGSRQNSPLHF. The CDR3 DNA follows: TGTGCCTCCGGGTCTCGCCAGAATTCACCCCTCCACTTT.

The chain recombines TRBV11-2 with TRBJ1-1; D remains ambiguous. Germline CDR1 reads SGHAT; CDR2 reads FQNNGV. This CDR3 has 13 residues. Trimming removed 0 bases from V and 8 bases from J, with 10 bases in between. CDR3 coding DNA: TGTGCCAGCAGCTTAGATTCCGGGTTGGAAGCTTTCTTT. The encoded protein is CASSLDSGLEAFF.

The gene calls are TRBV5-6 and TRBJ2-1; D unresolved. Germline V gene data show CDR1 as SGHDT and CDR2 as YYEEEE. CDR3 length: 12 residues. V was shortened by 4 bases and J by 9 bases, with 11 bases between the two germline ends. The CDR3 sequence is CASSPSPSEQFF. The CDR3 nucleotides read TGTGCCAGCAGCCCTTCTCCTTCTGAGCAGTTCTTC.

The chain combines TRBV9 with TRBJ2-1, with D possibly TRBD1 on 6 matching bases. The ends were cut back, 2 bases at V and 5 bases at J, with 8 bases in the middle. The CDR3 totals 13 residues. CDR1 is SGDLS and CDR2 is YYNGEE in the germline V gene. This chain's CDR3 is CASSVGQNNEQFF. The CDR3 bases are TGTGCCAGCAGCGTTGGACAGAACAATGAGCAGTTCTTC. The variable domain in full, with the rest retrieved from reference TRBV9 and TRBJ2-1, is DSGVTQTPKHLITATGQRVTLRCSPRSGDLSVYWYQQSLDQGLQFLIQYYNGEERAKGNILERFSAQQFPDLHSELNLSSLELGDSALYFCASSVGQNNEQFFGPGTRLTVL.

The CDR3 region has the DNA TGTGCCAGCAGTTTACAGGGGGTAAATCAGCCCCAGCATTTT. Protein: CASSLQGVNQPQHF. This chain uses TRBV27 with TRBJ1-5; the match to TRBD1 covers 7 bases. CDR3 length: 14 residues. V was clipped by 2 bases and J by 4 bases; unmatched bases: 2. Germline V gene lookup returns CDR1 MNHEY and CDR2 SMNVEV (reference sequence).